A single sample gave rise to the 19 T cell receptor beta chains below, sequenced in a study of blood T cell repertoires in COVID-19. Some clones are missing from TCRdb's copy, which holds only in-frame ones; the method was immunoSEQ multiplex PCR. The profile covers about 220,000 clones, with roughly 90% appearing a single time and 2.5% to 3% taken by the ten largest. Source material: PBMCs or T cells enriched from blood (not recorded which). Receptors originate from a woman aged 25 to 39 who had recovered from COVID-19.

The J gene is TRBJ1-5, the V gene TRBV7-2; tentatively, D is TRBD1 (5 bases). This CDR3 contains 15 residues. Trimming left V 1 base short and J 4 bases short, with 11 bases between. CDR1 is SGHTA, CDR2 FQGNSA, per germline. The CDR3 reads CASSLDSSGNQPQHF. In DNA, the CDR3 is TGTGCCAGCAGCTTAGACTCCTCAGGGAATCAGCCCCAGCATTTT.

V and J are TRBV5-1 and TRBJ1-6; D is unclear. V shed 5 bases and J shed 8 bases, with 14 bases lying between them. The germline CDR1 and CDR2 sequences are SGHRS and YFSETQ. CDR3 length equals 14 residues. The CDR3 loop is CASSPLQDDSPLHF. The CDR3 coding sequence is TGCGCCAGCAGTCCGTTGCAGGATGATTCACCCCTCCACTTT.

V and J are TRBV4-2 and TRBJ1-1; D not certain. Germline V gene sequence: CDR1 LGHNA, CDR2 YNFKEQ. V lost 1 base and J lost 5, with 11 bases in between. The CDR3 totals 14 residues. CDR3 in DNA: TGTGCCAGCAGCCAAGCCAGAGGAATGACTGAAGCTTTCTTT. Translation gives CASSQARGMTEAFF.

This clone showed up just a few times. The chain couples TRBV13 to TRBJ1-2; possibly TRBD1 for D (6 bases). V was cut by 1 base and J by 6 bases, with 9 bases left in between. CDR1 and CDR2 from the germline V gene are PRHDT and FYEKMQ (reference sequence). The CDR3 covers 13 residues. CDR3 sequence: CASSLVPGDGYTF. DNA of the CDR3: TGTGCCAGCAGCTTAGTACCAGGGGATGGCTACACCTTC. The full variable domain, with the rest looked up from reference TRBV13 and TRBJ1-2, is AAGVIQSPRHLIKEKRETATLKCYPIPRHDTVYWYQQGPGQDPQFLISFYEKMQSDKGSIPDRFSAQQFSDYHSELNMSSLELGDSALYFCASSLVPGDGYTFGSGTRLTVV.

The rearrangement joins TRBV4-1 to TRBJ1-1; 7 positions match TRBD1. V trimming: 4 bases; J trimming: 1 base; junction bases outside the gene matches: 6. From germline, CDR1 is MGHRA and CDR2 YSYEKL. The CDR3 sequence is 15 residues long. CDR3 in amino acids: CASSLYRGPNTEAFF. The CDR3 DNA follows: TGCGCCAGCAGCCTATACAGGGGCCCGAACACTGAAGCTTTCTTT.

This chain links TRBV4-2 with TRBJ2-3; D gene uncertain. The CDR3 sequence is 13 residues long. CDR1 LGHNA and CDR2 YNFKEQ come from the germline V gene. V lost 0 bases and J 6 bases, leaving 7 bases between the germline ends. The CDR3, as DNA: TGTGCCAGCAGCCAAGAAACCGGGGATACGCAGTATTTT. Encoded protein: CASSQETGDTQYF.

This chain links TRBV3-1 (or the pseudogene TRBV3-2) with TRBJ1-2, with 7 bases aligning to TRBD1. V shed 1 base and J 4 bases; nucleotides not matched to a gene: 6. In germline, CDR1 is LGHDT, CDR2 YNNKEL (reference sequence). This CDR3 contains 15 residues. The CDR3 coding sequence is TGTGCCAGCAGCCAAGGGACAGGAGTGATCTATGGCTACACCTTC. This sequence encodes CASSQGTGVIYGYTF.

This clone came up a few times. The chain has TRBV5-1 and TRBJ1-2; 7 bases are shared with TRBD1. In germline, CDR1 is SGHRS, CDR2 YFSETQ. The J segment lost 4 bases and the V segment lost 3 bases, leaving 3 bases of the junction unmatched. The CDR3 loop spans 13 amino acids. CDR3: CASSSGQVYGYTF. The CDR3 DNA is TGCGCCAGCAGCTCTGGACAGGTCTATGGCTACACCTTC.

The chain uses TRBV7-9 and TRBJ1-6; D not certain. V gave up 3 bases and J gave up 0 bases, with 9 bases separating them. The germline V gene has CDR1 SEHNR and CDR2 FQNEAQ (reference sequence). The CDR3 is made up of 16 amino acids. CDR3 nucleotides: TGTGCCAGCAGCTTTGACGGGAGCTCCTATAATTCACCCCTCCACTTT. Its protein product is CASSFDGSSYNSPLHF. Variable domain in full (rest from reference TRBV7-9 and TRBJ1-6): DTGVSQNPRHKITKRGQNVTFRCDPISEHNRLYWYRQTLGQGPEFLTYFQNEAQLEKSRLLSDRFSAERPKGSFSTLEIQRTEQGDSAMYLCASSFDGSSYNSPLHFGNGTRLTVT.

The chain combines TRBV4-2 with TRBJ1-3; D is undetermined. CDR1 and CDR2 from the germline V gene are LGHNA and YNFKEQ. The germline V and J ends were trimmed by 0 bases and 2 bases, with 8 bases remaining between them. This CDR3 has 15 amino acids. Here the CDR3 reads CASSQELTAGNTIYF. The CDR3 nucleotides read TGTGCCAGCAGCCAAGAGTTAACAGCTGGAAACACCATATATTTT.

This clone was counted between two and nine times. The rearrangement joins TRBV28 to TRBJ1-2; 7 nucleotides line up with TRBD1. This CDR3 region has 14 residues. The J segment lost 0 bases and the V segment lost 6 bases, leaving 4 bases of the junction unmatched. The germline V gene has CDR1 MDHEN and CDR2 SYDVKM. CDR3 amino acids: CASRRQGPNYGYTF. The CDR3 region has the DNA TGTGCCAGCAGAAGACAGGGACCTAACTATGGCTACACCTTC.

In DNA form, the CDR3 reads TGCGCCAGCAGCCAAGTACTATTGAACACTGAAGCTTTCTTT. The encoded protein is CASSQVLLNTEAFF. This chain connects TRBV4-3 to TRBJ1-1; no clear D gene. Trimming removed 1 base at V and 0 bases at J, with 6 bases between. The CDR3 spans 14 residues. Germline V gene lookup returns CDR1 LGHNA and CDR2 YSLEER.

This clone has a single count. This sequence joins TRBV9 and TRBJ2-7; 8 bases agree with TRBD1. From germline, CDR1 is SGDLS and CDR2 YYNGEE. This CDR3 spans 16 amino acids. The V and J ends lost 3 bases and 3 bases, in that order; junction bases with no gene match: 11. The CDR3 region has the DNA TGTGCCAGCAGCGGAGAAGGACAGGGATGTCTCTACGAGCAGTACTTC. Its protein is CASSGEGQGCLYEQYF.

V gene TRBV7-9 combines with J gene TRBJ1-2, with 8 nucleotides matching TRBD1. Unmatched junction bases numbered 7, after V lost 4 bases and J lost 0 bases. CDR1 and CDR2 from the germline V gene are SEHNR and FQNEAQ (reference sequence). This CDR3 is built from 16 residues. The CDR3 DNA reads TGTGCCAGCAGCTACACCGGGACAGGAGCTAACTATGGCTACACCTTC. Its translation: CASSYTGTGANYGYTF.

This clone was seen a single time. V is TRBV18 and J is TRBJ1-6; D not resolved. Germline CDR1 reads KGHSH; CDR2 reads LQKENI. The CDR3 is 13 amino acids. Trimming took off 2 bases at V and 6 bases at J, with 5 bases between the two ends. This chain's CDR3 is CASSPTGNSPLHF. As DNA, the CDR3 is TGTGCCAGCTCACCAACCGGTAATTCACCCCTCCACTTT. The complete variable domain, with remaining parts taken from reference TRBV18 and TRBJ1-6, reads NAGVMQNPRHLVRRRGQEARLRCSPMKGHSHVYWYRQLPEEGLKFMVYLQKENIIDESGMPKERFSAEFPKEGPSILRIQQVVRGDSAAYFCASSPTGNSPLHFGNGTRLTVT.

This sequence joins TRBV19 and TRBJ2-5, with 11 bases identical to TRBD2. Germline CDR1 LNHDA, CDR2 SQIVND (reference sequence). This CDR3 has 12 residues. In DNA, the CDR3 is TGTGCGGTAGCGGGGGGGGAAGAGACCCAGTACTTC. It encodes CAVAGGEETQYF.

The J gene is TRBJ2-5, the V gene TRBV6-2 or TRBV6-3; D not resolved. This CDR3 spans 13 amino acids. CDR1 and CDR2 from the germline V gene are MNHEY and SVGEGT. Between the trimmed V and J ends, which lost 0 bases and 5 bases, there was a span of 7 bases. The CDR3 DNA reads as TGTGCCAGCAGTTACTCGAACGGGGAGACCCAGTACTTC. This encodes CASSYSNGETQYF.

The chain employs TRBV6-1 and TRBJ1-5; D may be TRBD1 (6 bases). The CDR3 runs to 16 residues. The V gene lost 0 bases and the J gene lost 6 bases, with 15 bases spanning the gap. Germline-derived CDR1 and CDR2 are MNHNS and SASEGT. CDR3 region: CASSEAQGLWGQPQHF. CDR3 nucleotides: TGTGCCAGCAGTGAAGCCCAGGGGTTATGGGGTCAGCCCCAGCATTTT.

J is TRBJ1-3 and V is TRBV15, with 8 positions matching TRBD1. This CDR3 spans 16 amino acids. The V and J ends lost 2 bases and 2 bases, in that order; junction bases with no gene match: 5. CDR1 and CDR2 from the germline V gene are LNHNV and YYDKDF (reference sequence). The CDR3 region is CATSRSRGQPGNTIYF. The DNA for the CDR3 is TGTGCCACCAGCAGAAGCAGGGGGCAGCCTGGAAACACCATATATTTT.